This T cell receptor beta chain was observed in a study of radiotherapy plus CTLA-4 blockade in lung cancer. Overall study findings and caveats: Strongest reported response predictors: early blood clone changes and post-radiation interferon-beta.

CTLA-4 blockade using ipilimumab, together with focal radiation, was received by patients with chemo-refractory metastatic non-small-cell lung cancer. Details on this clone: Its antigen remains unknown.

Sequenced by immunoSEQ multiplex PCR; TCRdb stores in-frame clones only, minus some. Here the sample spans approximately 81,000 clones, 60% to 85% being singletons. The specimen comprised peripheral blood, sampled from a patient treated with radiotherapy plus ipilimumab. The origin of this receptor is a human donor with non-small cell lung cancer who had a partial response to radiotherapy plus ipilimumab. Some clones in this sample may be carry-over from other donors' samples.

CDR3 amino acids: CASSLTIGGSYGYTF. CDR3 in DNA: TGTGCCAGCAGTTTAACCATAGGGGGCTCCTATGGCTACACCTTC. The rearrangement joins TRBV27 to TRBJ1-2, with 7 bases lining up with TRBD1. Germline V gene data show CDR1 as MNHEY and CDR2 as SMNVEV (reference sequence). The CDR3 runs to 15 residues. After removal of 2 bases from V and 4 bases from J, the junction contained 7 bases not matched to a gene.